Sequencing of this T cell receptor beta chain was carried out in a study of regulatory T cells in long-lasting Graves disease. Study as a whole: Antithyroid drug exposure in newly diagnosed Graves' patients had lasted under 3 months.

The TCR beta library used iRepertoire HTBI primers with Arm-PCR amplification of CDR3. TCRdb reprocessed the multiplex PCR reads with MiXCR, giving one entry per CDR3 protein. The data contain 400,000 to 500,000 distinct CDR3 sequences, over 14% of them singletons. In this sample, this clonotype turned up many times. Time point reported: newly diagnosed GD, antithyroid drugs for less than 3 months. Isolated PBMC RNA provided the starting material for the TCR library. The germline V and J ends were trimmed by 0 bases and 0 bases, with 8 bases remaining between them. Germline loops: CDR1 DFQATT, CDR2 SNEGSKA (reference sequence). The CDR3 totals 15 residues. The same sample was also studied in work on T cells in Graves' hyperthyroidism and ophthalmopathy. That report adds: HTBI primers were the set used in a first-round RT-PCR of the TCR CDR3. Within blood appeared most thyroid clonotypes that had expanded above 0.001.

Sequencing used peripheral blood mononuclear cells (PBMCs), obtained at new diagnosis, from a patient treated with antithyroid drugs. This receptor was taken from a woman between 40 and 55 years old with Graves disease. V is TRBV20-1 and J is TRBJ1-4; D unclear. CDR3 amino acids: CSARDPMATNEKLFF. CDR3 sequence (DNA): TGCAGTGCTAGAGATCCCATGGCAACTAATGAAAAACTGTTTTTT.